One and the same sample provided the 3 T cell receptor beta chains below, sequenced in a study of cytomegalovirus exposure and HLA in healthy donors. The PCR used 60 Vbeta and 13 Jbeta primers. Sequenced by immunoSEQ multiplex PCR; TCRdb stores in-frame clones only, minus some. The table records about 140,000 clones, roughly 80% of them present only once. The source material was PBMCs. These receptors came from a female donor in good health and CMV-seronegative.

The chain is built from TRBV15 and TRBJ2-6; 7 bases match TRBD1. CDR1 and CDR2 from the germline V gene are LNHNV and YYDKDF (reference sequence). V dropped 8 bases and J dropped 0; count of bases not matched to a gene: 7. This CDR3 spans 16 amino acids. CDR3 DNA sequence: TGTGCCACCCGATTGGACAGGACCTCTGGGGCCAACGTCCTGACTTTC. Encoded protein: CATRLDRTSGANVLTF.

This chain connects TRBV7-2 to TRBJ1-5, with 8 bases identical to TRBD1. CDR1 is SGHTA and CDR2 is FQGNSA in the germline V gene. This CDR3 is 16 amino acids long. Germline trimming cut 5 bases from V and 1 base from J; bases unmatched to any gene: 7. The CDR3 spells CASSRGTGTSNQPQHF. The DNA for the CDR3 is TGTGCCAGCAGCCGTGGGACAGGCACGAGCAATCAGCCCCAGCATTTT.

This chain links TRBV19 with TRBJ2-3; the D gene is possibly TRBD2 (5 bases). Germline CDR1 reads LNHDA; CDR2 reads SQIVND (reference sequence). Trimming shortened V by 4 bases and J by 0 bases, and 14 bases separated the two germline ends. The CDR3 runs to 16 residues. The CDR3 is CASSTLGLGSTDTQYF. The CDR3 coding sequence is TGTGCCAGTAGTACACTCGGACTGGGTAGCACAGATACGCAGTATTTT.